The 3 T cell receptor beta chains given below trace back to one sample, sequenced in a study of OX40 agonist ivuxolimab in advanced cancers. Assay: immunoSEQ multiplex PCR; the TCRdb copy retains only in-frame clones and omits some. The repertoire holds tens of thousands of clones, with roughly 90% as singletons. The input for sequencing was CD4+ or CD8+ T cells sorted from blood, taken in a trial of the OX40 agonist ivuxolimab. The receptors stem from an adult with an advanced solid tumor such as melanoma, head and neck, liver or kidney cancer.

The sample holds a few counts of this clone. V and J are TRBV5-1 and TRBJ1-6, with a tentative D call TRBD1 (5 bases). Per germline, CDR1 SGHRS and CDR2 YFSETQ. Trimming left V 4 bases short and J 10 bases short, with 15 bases between. This CDR3 is 14 amino acids long. Here the CDR3 reads CASSRGGVDSPLHF. The CDR3 DNA sequence: TGCGCCAGCAGCAGAGGAGGGGTGGACTCACCCCTCCACTTT.

This clone has just one count. V usage is TRBV28 and J usage is TRBJ2-2; a weak D match, TRBD2 (5 bases). The V and J ends lost 8 bases and 6 bases respectively, with 16 bases between them. The CDR3 covers 14 residues. Germline V lookup: CDR1 MDHEN, CDR2 SYDVKM. The CDR3 protein is CASGVRLRAGELFF. In DNA, the CDR3 is TGTGCCAGCGGGGTTAGGCTGCGGGCCGGGGAGCTGTTTTTT.

Concerning this clone itself: Other DNA variants within this sample encode the same CDR3. This chain uses TRBV13 with TRBJ1-2, with D unclear. The CDR3 contains 14 residues. V was cut by 0 bases and J by 4 bases, with 9 bases left in between. Germline CDR1 PRHDT, CDR2 FYEKMQ (reference sequence). DNA of the CDR3: TGTGCCAGCAGCTTAGGTTCGGGCGGCTATGGCTACACCTTC. It is translated as CASSLGSGGYGYTF.